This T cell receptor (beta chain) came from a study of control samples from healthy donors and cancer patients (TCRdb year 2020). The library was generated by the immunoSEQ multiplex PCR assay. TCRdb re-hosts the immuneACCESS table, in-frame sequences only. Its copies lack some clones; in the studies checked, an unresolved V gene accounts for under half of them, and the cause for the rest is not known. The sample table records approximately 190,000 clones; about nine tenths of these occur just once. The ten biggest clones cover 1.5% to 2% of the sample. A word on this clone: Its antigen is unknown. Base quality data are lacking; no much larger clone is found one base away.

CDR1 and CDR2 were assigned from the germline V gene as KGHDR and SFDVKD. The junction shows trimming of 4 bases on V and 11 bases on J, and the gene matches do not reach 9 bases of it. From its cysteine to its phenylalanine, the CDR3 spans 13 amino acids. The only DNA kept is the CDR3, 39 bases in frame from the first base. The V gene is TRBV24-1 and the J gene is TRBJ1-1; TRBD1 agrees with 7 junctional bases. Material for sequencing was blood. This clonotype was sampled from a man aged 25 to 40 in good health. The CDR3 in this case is CATSDEKGQTAFF. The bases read TGTGCCACCAGTGACGAGAAGGGACAGACGGCTTTCTTT.